What follows are 2 T cell receptor beta chains derived from one specimen sequenced in a study of cytomegalovirus exposure and HLA in healthy donors. Primers for the PCR totalled 60 Vbeta and 13 Jbeta. Assay used: immunoSEQ multiplex PCR; TCRdb lists only in-frame clones, some missing. This table has roughly 58,000 clones, approximately 80% appearing once. Sequencing was done on a sample of PBMCs. Receptors were obtained from a human donor in good health.

This clone has a handful of counts. V usage is TRBV11-2 and J usage is TRBJ2-7; 8 bases line up with TRBD2. This CDR3 has 16 residues. After removal of 2 bases from V and 2 bases from J, the junction contained 8 bases not matched to a gene. Germline values: CDR1 SGHAT, CDR2 FQNNGV. The CDR3 protein is CASSLNGAGGAYEQYF. CDR3 DNA: TGTGCCAGCAGCTTAAACGGGGCGGGGGGAGCCTACGAGCAGTACTTC.

The V gene is TRBV5-1, the J gene TRBJ1-3; tentative D call: TRBD1 (6 bases). The V gene's germline CDR1 is SGHRS and CDR2 YFSETQ. V was pared by 5 bases and J by 0 bases, with 15 bases between. There are 16 residues in the CDR3. The CDR3, as DNA: TGCGCCAGCAGGCCCACAGGGCAGAGCTCTGGAAACACCATATATTTT. Its translation: CASRPTGQSSGNTIYF.